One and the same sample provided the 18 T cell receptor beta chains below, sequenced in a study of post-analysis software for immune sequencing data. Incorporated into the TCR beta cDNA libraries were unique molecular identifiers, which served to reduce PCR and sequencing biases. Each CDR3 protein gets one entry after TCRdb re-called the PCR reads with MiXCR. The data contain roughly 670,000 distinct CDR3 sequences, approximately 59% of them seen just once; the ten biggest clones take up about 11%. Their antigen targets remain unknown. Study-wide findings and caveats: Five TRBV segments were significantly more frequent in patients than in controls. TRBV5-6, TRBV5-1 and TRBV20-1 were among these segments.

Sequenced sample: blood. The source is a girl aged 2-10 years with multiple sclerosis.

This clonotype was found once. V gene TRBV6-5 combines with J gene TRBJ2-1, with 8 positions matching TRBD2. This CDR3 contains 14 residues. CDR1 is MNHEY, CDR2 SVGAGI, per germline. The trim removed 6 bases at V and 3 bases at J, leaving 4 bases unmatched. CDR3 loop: CASSLSGIYNEQFF. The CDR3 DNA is TGTGCCAGCAGCCTTAGCGGGATCTACAATGAGCAGTTCTTC.

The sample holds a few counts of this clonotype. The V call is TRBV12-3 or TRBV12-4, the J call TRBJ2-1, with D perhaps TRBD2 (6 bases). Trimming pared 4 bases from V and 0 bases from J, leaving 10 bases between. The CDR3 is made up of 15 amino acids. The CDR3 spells CASSWGDASYNEQFF. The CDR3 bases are TGTGCCAGCAGTTGGGGGGACGCCTCCTACAATGAGCAGTTCTTC.

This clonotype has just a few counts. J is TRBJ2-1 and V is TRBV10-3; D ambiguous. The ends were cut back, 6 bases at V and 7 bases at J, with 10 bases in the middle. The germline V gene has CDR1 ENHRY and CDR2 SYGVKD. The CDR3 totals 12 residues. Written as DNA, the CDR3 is TGTGCCATCAGCCCTACAGAAAATGAGCAGTTCTTC. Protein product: CAISPTENEQFF.

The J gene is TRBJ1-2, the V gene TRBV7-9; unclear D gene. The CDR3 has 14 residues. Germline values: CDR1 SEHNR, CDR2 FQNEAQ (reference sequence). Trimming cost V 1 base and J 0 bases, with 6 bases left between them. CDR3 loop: CASSLDGTNYGYTF. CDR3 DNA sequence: TGTGCCAGCAGCTTAGACGGGACTAACTATGGCTACACCTTC.

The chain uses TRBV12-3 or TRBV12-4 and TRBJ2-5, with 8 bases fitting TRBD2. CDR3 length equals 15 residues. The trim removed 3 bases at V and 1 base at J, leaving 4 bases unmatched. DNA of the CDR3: TGTGCCAGCAGTTTGCTACTAGCGGCCCAAGAGACCCAGTACTTC. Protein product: CASSLLLAAQETQYF.

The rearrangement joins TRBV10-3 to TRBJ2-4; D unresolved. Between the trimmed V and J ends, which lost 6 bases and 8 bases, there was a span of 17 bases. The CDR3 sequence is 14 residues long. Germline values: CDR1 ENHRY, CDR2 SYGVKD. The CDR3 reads CAISPDHQRHIQYF. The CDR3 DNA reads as TGTGCCATCAGCCCCGATCATCAGAGACACATTCAGTACTTC.

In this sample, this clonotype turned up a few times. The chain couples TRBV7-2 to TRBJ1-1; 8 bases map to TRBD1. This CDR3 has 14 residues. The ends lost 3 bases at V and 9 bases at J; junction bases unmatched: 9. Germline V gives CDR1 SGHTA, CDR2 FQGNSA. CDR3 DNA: TGTGCCAGCAGCTTCGGACAGGGCTTGGAACAAGCTTTCTTT. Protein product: CASSFGQGLEQAFF.

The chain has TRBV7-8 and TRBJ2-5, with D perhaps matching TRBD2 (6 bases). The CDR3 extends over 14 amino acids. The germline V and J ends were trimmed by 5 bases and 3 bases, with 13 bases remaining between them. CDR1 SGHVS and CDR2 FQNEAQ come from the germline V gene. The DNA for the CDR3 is TGTGCCAGCAGCGGATTCCGGGGGAAAGAGACCCAGTACTTC. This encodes CASSGFRGKETQYF.

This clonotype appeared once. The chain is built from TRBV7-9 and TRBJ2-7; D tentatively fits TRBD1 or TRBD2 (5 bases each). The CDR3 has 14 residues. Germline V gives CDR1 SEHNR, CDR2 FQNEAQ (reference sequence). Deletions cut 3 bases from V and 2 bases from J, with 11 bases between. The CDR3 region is CASSFGTDTYEQYF. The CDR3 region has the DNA TGTGCCAGCAGCTTCGGGACGGATACCTACGAGCAGTACTTC.

The CDR3 nucleotides are TGCAGCACCCGGACAGGGTCGAACACTGAAGCTTTCTTT. It encodes CSTRTGSNTEAFF. The chain carries TRBV29-1 and TRBJ1-1, with 8 nucleotides matching TRBD1. V shed 8 bases, J shed 1 base, and the junction held 6 bases outside the gene matches. The CDR3 consists of 13 residues. The germline CDR1 and CDR2 sequences are SQVTM and ANQGSEA. Variable domain in full (rest from reference TRBV29-1 and TRBJ1-1): SAVISQKPSRDICQRGTSLTIQCQVDSQVTMMFWYRQQPGQSLTLIATANQGSEATYESGFVIDKFPISRPNLTFSTLTVSNMSPEDSSIYLCSTRTGSNTEAFFGQGTRLTVV.

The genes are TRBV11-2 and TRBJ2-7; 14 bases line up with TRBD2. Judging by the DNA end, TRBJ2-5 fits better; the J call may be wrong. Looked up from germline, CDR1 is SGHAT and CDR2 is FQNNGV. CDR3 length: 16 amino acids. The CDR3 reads CASSPGTSGGLETQYF. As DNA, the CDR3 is TGTGCCAGCAGCCCGGGGACTAGCGGGGGATTGGAGACCCAGTACTTC.

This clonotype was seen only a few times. The CDR3 nucleotides read TGTGCCAGCAGCTTAATCCCCGATCAGCCCCAGCATTTT. This sequence encodes CASSLIPDQPQHF. The rearrangement links TRBV5-5 to TRBJ1-5, with D unresolved. From germline, CDR1 is SGHKS and CDR2 YYEKEE (reference sequence). The CDR3 covers 13 residues. V lost 2 bases and J 5 bases, leaving 8 bases between the germline ends.

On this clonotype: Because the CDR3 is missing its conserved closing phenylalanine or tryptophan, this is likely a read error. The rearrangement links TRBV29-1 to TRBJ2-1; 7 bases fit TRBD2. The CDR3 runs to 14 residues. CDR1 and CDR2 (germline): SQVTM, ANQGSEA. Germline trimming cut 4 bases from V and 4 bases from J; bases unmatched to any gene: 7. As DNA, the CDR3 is TGCAGCGTTGTTGACGGGGGGATGTACAATGAGCAGTTCGTC. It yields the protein CSVVDGGMYNEQFV.

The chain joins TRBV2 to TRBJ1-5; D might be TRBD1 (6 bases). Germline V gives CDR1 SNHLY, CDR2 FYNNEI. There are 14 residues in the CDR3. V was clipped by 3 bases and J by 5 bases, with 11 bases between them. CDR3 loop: CASSEGGADQPQHF. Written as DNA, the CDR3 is TGTGCCAGCAGTGAGGGGGGCGCGGATCAGCCCCAGCATTTT.

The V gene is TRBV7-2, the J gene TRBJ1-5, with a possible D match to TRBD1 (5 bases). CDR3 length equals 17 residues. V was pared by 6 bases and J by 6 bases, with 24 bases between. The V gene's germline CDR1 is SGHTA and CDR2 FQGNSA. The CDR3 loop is CASSRIPGRGNGQPQHF. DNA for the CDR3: TGTGCCAGCAGTAGGATTCCGGGACGGGGTAATGGTCAGCCCCAGCATTTT.

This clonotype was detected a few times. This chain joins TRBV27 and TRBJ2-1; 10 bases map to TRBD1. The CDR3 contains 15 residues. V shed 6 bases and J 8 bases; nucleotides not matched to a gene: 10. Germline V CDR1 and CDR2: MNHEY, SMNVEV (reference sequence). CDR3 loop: CASSSRDRGFYEQFF. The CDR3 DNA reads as TGTGCCAGCAGCAGTAGGGACAGGGGCTTCTATGAGCAGTTCTTC.

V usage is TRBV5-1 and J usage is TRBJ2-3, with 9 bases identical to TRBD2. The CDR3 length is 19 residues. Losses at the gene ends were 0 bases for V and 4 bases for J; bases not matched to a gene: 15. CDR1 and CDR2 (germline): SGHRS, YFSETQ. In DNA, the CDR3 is TGCGCCAGCAGCTTGGATCCTAGCGGGACCTCCGCCAGGGCAGATACGCAGTATTTT. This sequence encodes CASSLDPSGTSARADTQYF. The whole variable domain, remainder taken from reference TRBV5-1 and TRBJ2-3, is KAGVTQTPRYLIKTRGQQVTLSCSPISGHRSVSWYQQTPGQGLQFLFEYFSETQRNKGNFPGRFSGRQFSNSRSEMNVSTLELGDSALYLCASSLDPSGTSARADTQYFGPGTRLTVL.

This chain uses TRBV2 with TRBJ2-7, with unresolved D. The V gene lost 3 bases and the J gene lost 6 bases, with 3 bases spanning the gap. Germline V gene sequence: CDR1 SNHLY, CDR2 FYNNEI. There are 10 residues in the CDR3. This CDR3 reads CASSDFEQYF. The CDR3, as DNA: TGTGCCAGCAGTGATTTCGAGCAGTACTTC.